The source of this T cell receptor (beta chain) is a study of blood T cell repertoires in COVID-19. About the study: Donors in the United States, Italy and Spain gave samples during acute or convalescent COVID-19.

J lost 5 bases, V lost 5 bases, and 7 bases had no gene match. CDR3 length: 15 residues. Germline CDR1 and CDR2: SEHNR and FQNEAQ (reference sequence). Authors' methods: Amplification from reference gene primers served as the basis for estimated nucleated cell counts. Libraries were prepared by immunoSEQ multiplex PCR; TCRdb keeps only in-frame clonotypes and omits some of them. V, J and clone size derive from that table, while D and trimming were established from the DNA sequence. The sample contains roughly 160,000 clones, under 95% of which appear only once. This receptor was identified in a man aged 18 to 35 with acute or convalescent COVID-19. Sequences were obtained from peripheral blood. This rearrangement joins TRBV7-9 to TRBJ2-1; 9 bases align to TRBD1. CDR3 sequence reads: CASSPGQGKDNEQFF. The CDR3 DNA sequence: TGTGCCAGCAGCCCGGGACAGGGTAAGGACAATGAGCAGTTCTTC.